Shown below are 28 T cell receptor beta chains from a single sample sequenced in a study of cytomegalovirus exposure and HLA in healthy donors. Both 60 Vbeta primers and 13 Jbeta primers went into the PCR. TCRdb keeps only in-frame clones here, not all; method: immunoSEQ multiplex PCR. The data contain 95,000 to 100,000 clones, 76% of them seen just once; the ten biggest clones take up around 4.4%. Sequenced input: PBMCs. The receptor set was obtained from a man aged 40-49 years in good health and CMV-seronegative.

V gene TRBV6-6 combines with J gene TRBJ2-3; weak D call: TRBD2 (5 bases). In germline, CDR1 is MNHNY, CDR2 SVGAGI (reference sequence). Trimming removed 0 bases at V and 0 bases at J, with 7 bases between. This CDR3 has 15 residues. CDR3 sequence (DNA): TGTGCCAGCAGTTACTCCCGGGGTAGCACAGATACGCAGTATTTT. Translating gives CASSYSRGSTDTQYF.

V is TRBV7-2 and J is TRBJ1-4; a possible D gene is TRBD1 (5 bases). Deletions cut 5 bases from V and 8 bases from J, with 12 bases between. Per germline, CDR1 SGHTA and CDR2 FQGNSA. The CDR3 extends over 13 amino acids. CDR3 coding DNA: TGTGCCAGCAGCGCACAGGTGCAGGAAAAACTGTTTTTT. This codes for CASSAQVQEKLFF.

This chain joins TRBV5-1 and TRBJ1-3, with a possible D match to TRBD1 (6 bases). The CDR3 extends over 15 amino acids. CDR1 and CDR2 from the germline V gene are SGHRS and YFSETQ. Trimming cost V 4 bases and J 0 bases, with 11 bases left between them. In DNA, the CDR3 is TGCGCCAGCAGCCTCGGACAGATCTCTGGAAACACCATATATTTT. Residues: CASSLGQISGNTIYF.

The chain carries TRBV5-6 and TRBJ2-5; no reliable D call. Trimming cost V 3 bases and J 5 bases, with 8 bases left between them. CDR3 size: 12 residues. The germline CDR1 and CDR2 sequences are SGHDT and YYEEEE. The chain's CDR3 is CASSSLGETQYF. The CDR3 DNA is TGTGCCAGCAGCTCCCTAGGTGAGACCCAGTACTTC.

V and J are TRBV2 and TRBJ2-7; tentative D call: TRBD2 (6 bases). Germline assignment: CDR1 SNHLY and CDR2 FYNNEI. V was clipped by 6 bases and J by 0 bases, with 9 bases between them. The CDR3 sequence is 13 residues long. The CDR3, as DNA: TGTGCCAGCAGGGCGGGGAGCTCCTACGAGCAGTACGTC. Its protein product is CASRAGSSYEQYV.

This chain connects TRBV5-1 to TRBJ2-2, with 14 bases fitting TRBD2. CDR1 is SGHRS and CDR2 is YFSETQ in the germline V gene. The V segment lost 5 bases and the J segment 4 bases; nucleotides outside the gene matches: 7. The CDR3 spans 17 residues. The CDR3 region is CASRSTSGGASTGELFF. CDR3 DNA sequence: TGCGCCAGCAGATCGACTAGCGGGGGGGCGAGCACCGGGGAGCTGTTTTTT.

This chain joins TRBV6-5 and TRBJ2-6, with D possibly being TRBD2 (6 bases). This CDR3 has 16 residues. Germline values: CDR1 MNHEY, CDR2 SVGAGI. V was clipped by 4 bases and J by 3 bases, with 13 bases between them. Here the CDR3 reads CASSLSGTYGANVLTF. DNA for the CDR3: TGTGCCAGCAGTTTGAGTGGGACTTATGGGGCCAACGTCCTGACTTTC.

J is TRBJ2-3 and V is TRBV28, with 7 bases identical to TRBD1. J was trimmed by 2 bases and V by 7 bases; bases with no gene match: 9. This CDR3 has 15 residues. Per germline, CDR1 MDHEN and CDR2 SYDVKM. CDR3 sequence reads: CASTTTGRLTDTQYF. As DNA, the CDR3 is TGTGCCAGCACAACGACAGGGAGACTCACAGATACGCAGTATTTT.

This rearrangement joins TRBV7-2 to TRBJ1-2; 7 nucleotides line up with TRBD1. This CDR3 has 14 residues. V shed 3 bases, J shed 2 bases, and the junction held 3 bases outside the gene matches. Germline CDR1 is SGHTA and CDR2 is FQGNSA. The CDR3 loop is CASSFLQGNYGYTF. In DNA, the CDR3 is TGTGCCAGCAGCTTCTTACAGGGGAACTATGGCTACACCTTC. The full variable domain, in which reference TRBV7-2 and TRBJ1-2 provide the parts outside the CDR3, is GAGVSQSPSNKVTEKGKDVELRCDPISGHTALYWYRQSLGQGLEFLIYFQGNSAPDKSGLPSDRFSAERTGGSVSTLTIQRTQQEDSAVYLCASSFLQGNYGYTFGSGTRLTVV.

The chain employs TRBV10-3 and TRBJ2-7; TRBD2 agrees at 11 bases. The length of the CDR3 is 16 residues. The trim removed 3 bases at V and 5 bases at J, leaving 9 bases unmatched. CDR1 and CDR2 (germline): ENHRY, SYGVKD. In DNA form, the CDR3 reads TGTGCCATCAGTGACATCTCCACTAGCGGGGGAAACGAGCAGTACTTC. Amino acids: CAISDISTSGGNEQYF.

This clone has only a few counts. The chain joins TRBV7-3 to TRBJ2-7; 8 nucleotides line up with TRBD1. The V segment lost 10 bases and the J segment 4 bases; nucleotides outside the gene matches: 9. The CDR3 consists of 13 residues. Germline CDR1 is SGHTA and CDR2 is FQGTGA. The CDR3 here is CATGRGQFYEQYV. CDR3 nucleotides: TGTGCCACCGGCAGGGGGCAATTTTACGAGCAGTACGTC.

In this sample, this clone turned up a few times. The rearrangement joins TRBV5-4 to TRBJ2-5; D possibly corresponds to TRBD2 (5 bases). CDR1 SGHNT and CDR2 YYREEE come from the germline V gene (reference sequence). This CDR3 has 13 amino acids. V gave up 5 bases and J gave up 1 base, with 9 bases separating them. The chain's CDR3 is CASSKTTQETQYF. The CDR3, as DNA: TGTGCCAGCAGTAAGACTACCCAAGAGACCCAGTACTTC.

The chain carries TRBV28 and TRBJ2-2; a possible D gene is TRBD1 (6 bases). Deletions cut 7 bases from V and 6 bases from J, with 15 bases between. CDR1 is MDHEN, CDR2 SYDVKM, per germline. The CDR3 runs to 14 residues. The CDR3 region is CASKSQGEAGELFF. CDR3 bases: TGTGCCAGCAAGTCACAGGGTGAGGCCGGGGAGCTGTTTTTT.

V and J are TRBV11-3 and TRBJ2-5, with 8 bases matching TRBD1. Germline loops: CDR1 SGHNT, CDR2 YENEEA. This CDR3 comprises 16 residues. The V segment lost 1 base and the J segment 5 bases; nucleotides outside the gene matches: 9. For the CDR3, the DNA is TGTGCCAGCAGCTTAGTGTCGGCCAGGGGGCTTGAGACCCAGTACTTC. Translated: CASSLVSARGLETQYF.

V gene TRBV2 combines with J gene TRBJ2-5; 8 bases line up with TRBD2. Germline V gives CDR1 SNHLY, CDR2 FYNNEI. The V segment lost 5 bases and the J segment 1 base; nucleotides outside the gene matches: 15. The CDR3 spans 18 residues. The CDR3 is CASSQGQNRGLVQETQYF. The CDR3 DNA follows: TGTGCCAGCAGTCAGGGTCAAAATCGGGGACTAGTCCAAGAGACCCAGTACTTC. Complete variable domain (other parts from reference TRBV2 and TRBJ2-5): EPEVTQTPSHQVTQMGQEVILRCVPISNHLYFYWYRQILGQKVEFLVSFYNNEISEKSEIFDDQFSVERPDGSNFTLKIRSTKLEDSAMYFCASSQGQNRGLVQETQYFGPGTRLLVL.

V and J are TRBV5-1 and TRBJ1-6; a weak D match, TRBD1 (6 bases). The CDR3 covers 14 residues. With 4 bases removed from V and 7 bases from J, the gap between germline ends came to 12 bases. CDR1 SGHRS and CDR2 YFSETQ come from the germline V gene. CDR3 in DNA: TGCGCCAGCAGCGCGGACAGAGCCAATTCACCCCTCCACTTT. Encoded protein: CASSADRANSPLHF.

The gene calls are TRBV12-5 and TRBJ1-5, with D maybe TRBD1 (6 bases). Looked up from germline, CDR1 is LGHNT and CDR2 is FRNRAP. The CDR3 runs 12 residues. Trimming stripped 7 bases from V and 6 bases from J, with 10 bases between. The CDR3 DNA is TGTGCTAGTGATATAGGGGGTCAGCCCCAGCATTTT. As protein: CASDIGGQPQHF. Together with reference TRBV12-5 and TRBJ1-5, the CDR3 gives the full variable domain: DARVTQTPRHKVTEMGQEVTMRCQPILGHNTVFWYRQTMMQGLELLAYFRNRAPLDDSGMPKDRFSAEMPDATLATLKIQPSEPRDSAVYFCASDIGGQPQHFGDGTRLSIL.

This clone was seen a few times. The chain recombines TRBV18 with TRBJ1-2, with D perhaps TRBD1 (5 bases). The V gene lost 4 bases and the J gene lost 8 bases, with 14 bases spanning the gap. This CDR3 is 13 amino acids long. Germline CDR1 reads KGHSH; CDR2 reads LQKENI. In DNA, the CDR3 is TGTGCCAGCTCACTTTGGGACTTAGCGGGCTACACCTTC. Translation: CASSLWDLAGYTF.

In nucleotides, the CDR3 is TGTGCCAGTTCACGTCTGACAACATTCTCTGGGGCCAACGTCCTGACTTTC. Its protein product is CASSRLTTFSGANVLTF. The V gene is TRBV19, the J gene TRBJ2-6; no definite D call. V lost 8 bases to trimming and J lost 0 bases, with 17 bases between them. CDR3 length: 17 amino acids. Germline values: CDR1 LNHDA, CDR2 SQIVND (reference sequence).

Only a few counts were recorded for this clone. The chain combines TRBV28 with TRBJ2-7; D remains unclear. The V and J ends lost 4 bases and 3 bases respectively, with 13 bases between them. The CDR3 loop spans 14 amino acids. Germline CDR1 is MDHEN and CDR2 is SYDVKM. The CDR3: CASSSSHTVYEQYV. CDR3 sequence (DNA): TGTGCCAGCAGTTCATCACACACAGTCTACGAGCAGTACGTC.

The CDR3 spells CASSYQASNTEAFF. The CDR3 DNA sequence: TGTGCCAGCAGTTACCAAGCATCGAACACTGAAGCTTTCTTT. The chain combines TRBV6-5 with TRBJ1-1; D not resolved. With 2 bases removed from V and 1 base from J, the gap between germline ends came to 8 bases. CDR3 size: 14 residues. Germline V CDR1 and CDR2: MNHEY, SVGAGI.

V and J are TRBV16 and TRBJ2-7; 7 bases agree with TRBD2. Trimming at V came to 1 base and at J to 2 bases, leaving 5 bases not matched to a gene. The CDR3 consists of 15 residues. Germline CDR1 and CDR2: KGHSY and FQNENV. The CDR3 nucleotides read TGTGCCAGCAGCCAATTTGGGACTACCCCCTACGAGCAGTACTTC. This sequence encodes CASSQFGTTPYEQYF.

The chain is built from TRBV5-1 and TRBJ2-2; 7 nucleotides match TRBD1. Germline V gene lookup returns CDR1 SGHRS and CDR2 YFSETQ. Trimming cost V 2 bases and J 3 bases; bases outside gene matches: 1. This CDR3 contains 14 residues. DNA for the CDR3: TGCGCCAGCAGCTTCGGACAGGACACCGGGGAGCTGTTTTTT. It yields the protein CASSFGQDTGELFF.

V gene TRBV2 combines with J gene TRBJ1-1; D call uncertain. V lost 5 bases, J lost 1 base, and 14 bases lay in between. The CDR3 is made up of 15 amino acids. From germline, CDR1 is SNHLY and CDR2 FYNNEI. CDR3 sequence reads: CASSWSAIANTEAFF. CDR3 nucleotide sequence: TGTGCCAGCAGTTGGTCCGCTATCGCGAACACTGAAGCTTTCTTT.

The rearrangement joins TRBV2 to TRBJ1-2; D remains ambiguous. Germline lookup yields CDR1 SNHLY and CDR2 FYNNEI. CDR3 length: 13 amino acids. Trimming took off 6 bases at V and 0 bases at J, with 8 bases between the two ends. The CDR3 region has the DNA TGTGCCAGCAGCCTACAGACTAACTATGGCTACACCTTC. Protein sequence: CASSLQTNYGYTF.

This clone was found a few times. The gene calls are TRBV29-1 and TRBJ2-1, with a possible D match to TRBD2 (7 bases). CDR1 SQVTM and CDR2 ANQGSEA come from the germline V gene. The CDR3 has 13 residues. Deletions cut 3 bases from V and 4 bases from J, with 10 bases between. The chain's CDR3 is CSVDGGAYNEQFF. The CDR3 bases are TGCAGCGTTGATGGGGGGGCATACAATGAGCAGTTCTTC.

The chain's CDR3 is CASSSRDGGGYGYTF. The CDR3, as DNA: TGTGCCAGCAGCTCCAGGGACGGCGGGGGGTATGGCTACACCTTC. This rearrangement joins TRBV9 to TRBJ1-2, with D possibly being TRBD1 (5 bases). CDR3 length: 15 residues. V dropped 4 bases and J dropped 5 bases, with 18 bases sitting between them. Germline CDR1 SGDLS, CDR2 YYNGEE. The full variable domain, with the rest looked up from reference TRBV9 and TRBJ1-2, is DSGVTQTPKHLITATGQRVTLRCSPRSGDLSVYWYQQSLDQGLQFLIQYYNGEERAKGNILERFSAQQFPDLHSELNLSSLELGDSALYFCASSSRDGGGYGYTFGSGTRLTVV.

This chain connects TRBV14 to TRBJ1-4; perhaps TRBD1 as D (6 bases). The germline V and J ends were trimmed by 4 bases and 2 bases, with 11 bases remaining between them. This CDR3 contains 15 residues. Germline V gene lookup returns CDR1 SGHDN and CDR2 FVKESK. CDR3 amino acids: CASSRQGHTNEKLFF. CDR3 DNA: TGTGCCAGCAGCCGGCAGGGGCATACTAATGAAAAACTGTTTTTT. The full variable domain, completed using reference TRBV14 and TRBJ1-4, is EAGVTQFPSHSVIEKGQTVTLRCDPISGHDNLYWYRRVMGKEIKFLLHFVKESKQDESGMPNNRFLAERTGGTYSTLKVQPAELEDSGVYFCASSRQGHTNEKLFFGSGTQLSVL.